This T cell receptor beta chain was captured by sequencing in a study of siplizumab effects on memory and regulatory T cells (dated by TCRdb to the late 2010s). At the level of the whole study: The study looked at the effect of siplizumab, an anti-CD2 antibody, on alloreactive T-cell subsets in allogeneic mixed lymphocyte reactions made from human PBMCs. Study-level results and caveats: Sequences below about 10^-5 frequency were poorly captured, so only a minor fraction of alloreactive clones could be mapped to unstimulated subsets. Greater diversity appeared to be present in unstimulated naive T cells than in memory T cells, and a substantial contribution to the alloresponse seemed to be made by naive cells. Whether proliferating Tregs from siplizumab cultures actually had suppressive function was not functionally confirmed. Roughly 80-97% of proliferating CD4+ or CD8+ clones could not be assigned a naive or memory phenotype. In reactions with siplizumab, an average of approximately 70% of mappable alloreactive CD4+ clones were Treg-derived, compared with roughly 27% in control reactions. The cumulative frequency of alloreactive sequences that could be traced back to unstimulated CD4+ memory T cells was significantly reduced by siplizumab.

Of note for this clone: This clone's antigen is unknown. Per-base qualities were not stored, and no clone one base away is much larger.

Sorted unstimulated T cells and proliferating T cells recovered from mixed lymphocyte reactions were subjected to TCRbeta CDR3 sequencing. Fresh whole blood from some eleven HLA-typed healthy donors was used to isolate PBMCs. To map where alloreactive clones came from, unstimulated CD4+ non-regulatory T cells were FACS-sorted. The library relied on the immunoSEQ multiplex PCR assay. Roughly 10^5 TCR templates per sample were assayed on the deep sequencing platform. Genomic DNA extracted from sorted T cells was the material used for TCRbeta CDR3 sequencing. The authors' analysis ran thus. Clonal analysis of TCRbeta CDR3 data was done in the R programming language. Alloreactive CD4+ and CD8+ clones were defined by comparing unstimulated samples with post-reaction CFSE-low samples. Alloreactive CD4+ clones were assigned to regulatory or non-regulatory origin by matching sequences to sorted unstimulated Treg and non-Treg repertoires. TCRdb holds this immuneACCESS table with in-frame rearrangements only. Some clones are missing; in checked studies, unresolved V genes explain under half, and the rest has no known cause. Clonal size and the V and J genes are those of that table, whereas D and trimming came from the DNA. In all, the sample holds 100,000 or so clones, and about 94% of those were seen once. Roughly 0.17% of the sample belongs to the ten largest clones.

From the cysteine through the phenylalanine, the CDR3 covers 16 amino acids. Only the CDR3 DNA stays, 48 bases, in frame from base 1. Trimming removed 5 bases from V and 7 bases from J, leaving 21 bases between the germline ends. The germline V gene encodes CDR1 SGHVS and CDR2 FQNEAQ. Input material: non-Treg CD4+ T cells sorted from blood. Explained via the paper, the cell subset or site label denotes: FACS-sorted unstimulated CD4+ non-regulatory T cells. The TCR was taken from a human donor in good health. The chain joins TRBV7-8 to TRBJ2-1; TRBD2 is perhaps the D gene, given 7 matching bases. The DNA sequence reads TGTGCCAGCAGCCCGAGATGGGGGGGGCGCGGGAATGAGCAGTTCTTC. Protein translation: CASSPRWGGRGNEQFF.